The present TCR beta chain was sequenced within a study of shared clonotypes between healthy human individuals. Naive CD8 cells lacked CD45RO and underwent positive selection for CCR7, leaving out terminally differentiated effector memory CD45RA+ cells. Using immunoSEQ multiplex PCR, the repertoire was profiled, and TCRdb retains in-frame clones only, with some absent. The sample includes some 2,100,000 clones, roughly 91% of them seen just once. The CDR3 spans 14 residues. V lost 3 bases and J 2 bases, leaving 10 bases between the germline ends. The germline CDR1 and CDR2 sequences are SEHNR and FQNEAQ (reference sequence).

The specimen was naive CD8+ T cells from PBMCs. The sequence was obtained from a man between 18 and 35 years old in good health. Some clones in this sample may be carry-over from other donors' samples. The gene calls are TRBV7-9 and TRBJ1-1; D is perhaps TRBD1 (5 bases). The DNA of the CDR3 is TGTGCCAGCAGCTTTCCACAGGTCAACACTGAAGCTTTCTTT. Amino acids: CASSFPQVNTEAFF.